This TCR beta chain was recorded in a study of shared clonotypes between healthy human individuals. Findings of the study overall: Sharing of clonotypes among donors was expected to vary with sequencing depth.

Trimming took 0 bases from V and 4 from J; bases not matched to a gene: 3. CDR3 size: 15 residues. Germline values: CDR1 GTSNPN, CDR2 SVGIG (reference sequence). Healthy adults negative for HIV, lacking recent acute infections or vaccinations, served as donors. The assay was carried out at the deep level. The data were produced by immunoSEQ multiplex PCR, yet TCRdb's version contains in-frame clones alone and is incomplete. There are approximately 1.5 million clones in the sample; just under 99% occur only once, and approximately 0.4% lies in the top ten. This clone was seen only once. Antigen unknown.

Sequences were obtained from naive CD4+ T cells sorted from blood. This sample's subset: CD45RA+ positively selected. This chain joins TRBV30 and TRBJ2-2; the match to TRBD2 covers 9 bases. The clonotype comes from a man aged 25 to 40 in good health. In DNA, the CDR3 is TGTGCCTGGAGTGTACAACTAGCGGGCACCGGGGAGCTGTTTTTT. Translating it yields CAWSVQLAGTGELFF.